This T cell receptor (beta chain) came from a study of neoadjuvant anti-PD-1 for oral cavity cancer. Study-level results: Only a few patients per response group were TCR-analyzed; validation needed.

As concerns this clone: The antigen remains undetermined.

V lost 0 bases to trimming and J lost 4 bases, with 8 bases between them. Germline loops: CDR1 SGDLS, CDR2 YYNGEE. The CDR3 consists of 14 residues. Documented time point: after neoadjuvant nivolumab, at surgical resection. TCRdb's copy holds only in-frame clones and misses some; the assay was immunoSEQ multiplex PCR. The sample consists of around 65,000 clones, roughly 90% of them appearing once. This TCR derives from a person between 35 and 79 years old with oral cavity squamous cell carcinoma. The sample in question was PBMCs, obtained after nivolumab (anti-PD-1) treatment. The chain links TRBV9 to TRBJ1-3; a weak D match, TRBD1 (5 bases). The CDR3 here is CASSVEPGGNTIYF. CDR3 nucleotide sequence: TGTGCCAGCAGCGTAGAGCCAGGGGGAAACACCATATATTTT.